These 12 T cell receptor beta chains came from one sample sequenced in a study of T cell clones after liver transplantation (dated by TCRdb to about 2019). The time point label on this specimen signifies: pre-transplant. Libraries were prepared through the immunoSEQ multiplex PCR assay. TCRdb retrieved this table from immuneACCESS and kept in-frame rearrangements only. Not all clones are present; in checked studies, unresolved V genes account for under half, and no reason is known for the remainder. The table for this sample lists roughly 57,000 clones; 70% to 75% of them were counted only once. 15% of the sample rests with the top ten. The sample here was CD4+ T cells from blood, taken before liver transplant. The receptors were sampled from a human donor who received a liver transplant.

This clone has only a few counts. The gene calls are TRBV7-6 and TRBJ1-3; D gene unclear. This CDR3 comprises 11 residues. Trimming took off 1 base at V and 8 bases at J, with 3 bases between the two ends. Germline assignment: CDR1 SGHVS and CDR2 FNYEAQ. The CDR3 DNA follows: TGTGCCAGCAGCTTAGGAGACACCATATATTTT. Translating gives CASSLGDTIYF.

This clone was detected once. The V gene is TRBV19, the J gene TRBJ1-5, with D tentatively TRBD1 (6 bases). This CDR3 is 18 amino acids long. From germline, CDR1 is LNHDA and CDR2 SQIVND (reference sequence). The V gene lost 2 bases and the J gene lost 4 bases, with 21 bases spanning the gap. The CDR3, as DNA: TGTGCCAGTAGTATAATGGTATTTGGGGGCGAGGGAAATCAGCCCCAGCATTTT. This codes for CASSIMVFGGEGNQPQHF.

This chain links TRBV11-1 with TRBJ2-5; D possibly corresponds to TRBD1 (7 bases). The V and J ends lost 4 bases and 0 bases respectively, with 15 bases between them. The germline CDR1 and CDR2 sequences are SGHAT and FQDESV (reference sequence). The CDR3 covers 16 residues. Here the CDR3 DNA reads TGTGCCAGCAGCTCAACAGGGGAGGCGGACCAAGAGACCCAGTACTTC. Protein: CASSSTGEADQETQYF.

The genes are TRBV7-3 and TRBJ2-5, with D maybe TRBD2 (6 bases). V lost 4 bases, J lost 4 bases, and 10 bases lay in between. This CDR3 has 13 amino acids. Germline loops: CDR1 SGHTA, CDR2 FQGTGA. The CDR3 reads CASSSSSAETQYF. The DNA of the CDR3 is TGTGCCAGCAGCTCCTCTAGCGCAGAGACCCAGTACTTC.

The CDR3 DNA sequence: TGTGCCAGCAGCCAACCGGGACAAGCCCTTTATGGCTACACCTTC. As protein: CASSQPGQALYGYTF. The V call is TRBV11-2, the J call TRBJ1-2; D possibly corresponds to TRBD1 (6 bases). Germline CDR1 reads SGHAT; CDR2 reads FQNNGV. Trimming shortened V by 5 bases and J by 5 bases, and 18 bases separated the two germline ends. This CDR3 has 15 amino acids.

J is TRBJ2-6 and V is TRBV29-1, with a weak D call TRBD1 (5 bases). The CDR3 is made up of 15 amino acids. Germline V gene data show CDR1 as SQVTM and CDR2 as ANQGSEA. V shed 4 bases and J shed 0 bases, with 10 bases lying between them. CDR3 coding DNA: TGCAGCGTTGGGGGCACCCACTCTGGGGCCAACGTCCTGACTTTC. Protein product: CSVGGTHSGANVLTF.

This chain uses TRBV28 with TRBJ2-7; TRBD1 might be the D (6 bases). Between the trimmed V and J ends, which lost 5 bases and 7 bases, there was a span of 18 bases. The germline V gene has CDR1 MDHEN and CDR2 SYDVKM. This CDR3 is 14 amino acids long. Written as DNA, the CDR3 is TGTGCCAGCAGTAAGTCAGGGGCGCGTGAGGAGCAGTACTTC. It codes for CASSKSGAREEQYF.

This sequence joins TRBV11-3 and TRBJ2-1, with TRBD2 matching over 7 bases. CDR1 and CDR2 from the germline V gene are SGHNT and YENEEA. The CDR3 has 16 amino acids. J lost 4 bases, V lost 5 bases, and 11 bases had no gene match. Here the CDR3 DNA reads TGTGCCAGCAGCCCCCAAGCTGGGACTACTTACAATGAGCAGTTCTTC. Protein product: CASSPQAGTTYNEQFF.

The chain is built from TRBV25-1 and TRBJ1-4, with 7 bases fitting TRBD1. After removal of 6 bases from V and 8 bases from J, the junction contained 9 bases not matched to a gene. In germline, CDR1 is MGHDK, CDR2 SYGVNS. CDR3 length equals 14 residues. CDR3 DNA sequence: TGTGCCAGCAGCGCAACAGGGGTAGGCGAAAAACTGTTTTTT. Its translation is CASSATGVGEKLFF.

The CDR3: CAWSREAGQDNTEAFF. The CDR3 region has the DNA TGTGCCTGGTCACGGGAAGCGGGACAGGACAACACTGAAGCTTTCTTT. The V call is TRBV30, the J call TRBJ1-1; 8 nucleotides line up with TRBD1. The length of the CDR3 is 16 residues. V was clipped by 5 bases and J by 2 bases; unmatched bases: 13. Germline V lookup: CDR1 GTSNPN, CDR2 SVGIG (reference sequence).

The chain is built from TRBV6-1 and TRBJ2-5; tentative D call: TRBD2 (5 bases). The CDR3 loop spans 16 amino acids. Germline V gene lookup returns CDR1 MNHNS and CDR2 SASEGT. V gave up 4 bases and J gave up 1 base, with 16 bases separating them. CDR3 in DNA: TGTGCCAGCAGTGGGTTCTTGGACTCGACCCAAGAGACCCAGTACTTC. Translated: CASSGFLDSTQETQYF.

V and J are TRBV6-5 and TRBJ2-7; 11 bases map to TRBD1. This CDR3 has 14 residues. V shed 6 bases and J 3 bases; nucleotides not matched to a gene: 4. From germline, CDR1 is MNHEY and CDR2 SVGAGI. The CDR3 protein is CASSRTGGVYEQYF. The CDR3 DNA sequence: TGTGCCAGCAGCCGGACAGGGGGCGTCTACGAGCAGTACTTC.